These 9 T cell receptor beta chains share one sample of origin, sequenced in a study of technical replicates of blood from several donors. The table came from immunoSEQ multiplex PCR; TCRdb's copy has only in-frame clones and leaves some out. The sample includes approximately 69,000 clones, 75% to 90% of them seen just once. The sequenced material came from PBMCs. These receptors all come from a human donor in good health. Some clones in this sample may be carry-over from other donors' samples.

V gene TRBV4-2 combines with J gene TRBJ2-7, with D possibly being TRBD2 (5 bases). The germline V gene encodes CDR1 LGHNA and CDR2 YNFKEQ. This CDR3 contains 14 residues. The V end lost 4 bases, the J end lost 5 bases, and 15 bases lay between the germline ends. CDR3 region: CASSPDVGGDEQYF. The CDR3, as DNA: TGTGCCAGCAGCCCGGACGTTGGAGGCGACGAGCAGTACTTC.

V gene TRBV6-6 combines with J gene TRBJ2-7; 10 positions match TRBD2. CDR1 and CDR2 from the germline V gene are MNHNY and SVGAGI (reference sequence). The V segment lost 6 bases and the J segment 3 bases; nucleotides outside the gene matches: 11. This CDR3 has 16 amino acids. The CDR3 region is CASSRASGRAFYEQYF. The CDR3, as DNA: TGTGCCAGCAGCCGGGCCAGCGGGAGGGCCTTCTACGAGCAGTACTTC.

In its sample, this clone was seen once. The chain has TRBV10-3 and TRBJ2-1; D not certain. Germline CDR1 reads ENHRY; CDR2 reads SYGVKD. The CDR3 loop spans 13 amino acids. The ends were cut back, 3 bases at V and 4 bases at J, with 7 bases in the middle. CDR3 sequence reads: CAISDAVYNEQFF. The CDR3 region has the DNA TGTGCCATCAGTGATGCAGTTTACAATGAGCAGTTCTTC.

This chain links TRBV18 with TRBJ2-7; TRBD2 is a possible D gene (6 bases). Germline-derived CDR1 and CDR2 are KGHSH and LQKENI. The CDR3 is 14 residues long. V lost 5 bases, J lost 2 bases, and 13 bases lay in between. CDR3 in DNA: TGTGCCAGCTCAGCGGGGCCCACGACCTACGAGCAGTACTTC. Amino acids: CASSAGPTTYEQYF.

V and J are TRBV7-2 and TRBJ2-7, with TRBD2 matching 10 bases. Losses at the gene ends were 4 bases for V and 4 bases for J; bases not matched to a gene: 10. The CDR3 is 16 amino acids. CDR1 SGHTA and CDR2 FQGNSA come from the germline V gene. The CDR3 DNA reads as TGTGCCAGCAGCTCGACGAGCGGGGGGGCCTATTACGAGCAGTACTTC. Its protein product is CASSSTSGGAYYEQYF.

In this sample, this clone turned up a few times. For the CDR3, the DNA is TGTGCCATCAGTGAGTCCAGGGGCTATGGCTACACCTTC. Its protein product is CAISESRGYGYTF. This chain connects TRBV10-3 to TRBJ1-2; D might be TRBD1 (6 bases). The CDR3 consists of 13 residues. V lost 0 bases, J lost 4 bases, and 6 bases lay in between. Looked up from germline, CDR1 is ENHRY and CDR2 is SYGVKD.

The chain has TRBV30 and TRBJ1-1; TRBD1 is a possible D gene (5 bases). V lost 3 bases and J lost 5, with 19 bases in between. Germline V gives CDR1 GTSNPN, CDR2 SVGIG (reference sequence). This CDR3 has 15 residues. The CDR3 nucleotides are TGTGCCTGGAGCGTCCAAAGCGGGGCCGGGACTGAAGCTTTCTTT. As protein: CAWSVQSGAGTEAFF.

The chain employs TRBV2 and TRBJ2-3; no clear D. This CDR3 has 14 amino acids. V was pared by 2 bases and J by 1 base, with 7 bases between. Germline values: CDR1 SNHLY, CDR2 FYNNEI. In DNA form, the CDR3 reads TGTGCCAGCAGTGAAACCAGCGGCACAGATACGCAGTATTTT. It translates to CASSETSGTDTQYF.

This chain uses TRBV9 with TRBJ2-5; D possibly corresponds to TRBD1 (6 bases). CDR1 is SGDLS, CDR2 YYNGEE, per germline. Trimming cost V 4 bases and J 7 bases, with 20 bases left between them. This CDR3 spans 15 amino acids. CDR3 coding DNA: TGTGCCAGCAGCCCCTCCAGGGGCAGGGATGGGACCCAGTACTTC. This sequence encodes CASSPSRGRDGTQYF.